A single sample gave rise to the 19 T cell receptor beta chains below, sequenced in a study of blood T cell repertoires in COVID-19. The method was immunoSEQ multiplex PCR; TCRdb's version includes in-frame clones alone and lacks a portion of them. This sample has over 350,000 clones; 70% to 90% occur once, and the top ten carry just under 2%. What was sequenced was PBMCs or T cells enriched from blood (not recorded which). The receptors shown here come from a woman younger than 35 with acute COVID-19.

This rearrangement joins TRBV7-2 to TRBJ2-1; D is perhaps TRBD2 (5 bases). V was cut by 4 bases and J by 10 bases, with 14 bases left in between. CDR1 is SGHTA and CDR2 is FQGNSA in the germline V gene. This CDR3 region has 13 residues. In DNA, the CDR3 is TGTGCCAGCAGCTACAGCCGGGATACAGAGCAGTTCTTC. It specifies CASSYSRDTEQFF.

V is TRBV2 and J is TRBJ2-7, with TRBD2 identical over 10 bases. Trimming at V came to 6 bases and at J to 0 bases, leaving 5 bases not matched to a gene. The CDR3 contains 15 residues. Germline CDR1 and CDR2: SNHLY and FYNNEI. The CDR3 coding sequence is TGTGCCAGCAGGAGTAGCGGGAGGCACTCCTACGAGCAGTACTTC. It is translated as CASRSSGRHSYEQYF.

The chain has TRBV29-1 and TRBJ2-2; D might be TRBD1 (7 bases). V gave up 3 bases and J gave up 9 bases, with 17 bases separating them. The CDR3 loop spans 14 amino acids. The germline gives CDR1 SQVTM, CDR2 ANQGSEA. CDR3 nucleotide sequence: TGCAGCGTTGAGAACAGGGGAGGTTCCAGGGAGCTGTTTTTT. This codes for CSVENRGGSRELFF.

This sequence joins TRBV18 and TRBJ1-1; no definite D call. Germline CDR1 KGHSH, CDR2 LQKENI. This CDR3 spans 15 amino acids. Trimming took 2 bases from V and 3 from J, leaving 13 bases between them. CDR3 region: CASSPRELGDTEAFF. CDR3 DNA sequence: TGTGCCAGCTCACCAAGGGAACTCGGGGACACTGAAGCTTTCTTT. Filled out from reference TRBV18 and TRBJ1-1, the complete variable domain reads NAGVMQNPRHLVRRRGQEARLRCSPMKGHSHVYWYRQLPEEGLKFMVYLQKENIIDESGMPKERFSAEFPKEGPSILRIQQVVRGDSAAYFCASSPRELGDTEAFFGQGTRLTVV.

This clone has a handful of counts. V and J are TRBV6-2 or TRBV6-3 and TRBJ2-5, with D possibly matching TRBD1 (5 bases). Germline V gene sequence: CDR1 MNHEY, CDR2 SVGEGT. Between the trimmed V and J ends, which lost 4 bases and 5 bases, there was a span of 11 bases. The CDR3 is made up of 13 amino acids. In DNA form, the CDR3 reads TGTGCCAGCAGTTTGGGGCCAGGGGAGACCCAGTACTTC. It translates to CASSLGPGETQYF.

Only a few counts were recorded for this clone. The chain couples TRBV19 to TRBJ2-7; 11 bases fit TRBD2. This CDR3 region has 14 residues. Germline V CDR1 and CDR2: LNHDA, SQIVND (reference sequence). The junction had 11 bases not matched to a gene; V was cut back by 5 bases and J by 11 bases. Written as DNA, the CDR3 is TGTGCCAGTAGTTCCTCTAGCGGGAGGACCGAAAAGTACTTC. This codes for CASSSSSGRTEKYF.

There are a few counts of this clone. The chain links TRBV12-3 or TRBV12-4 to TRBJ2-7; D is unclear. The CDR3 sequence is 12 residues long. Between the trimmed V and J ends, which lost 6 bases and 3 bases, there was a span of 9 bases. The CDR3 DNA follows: TGTGCCAGCAGCCCTGACAACTACGAGCAGTACTTC. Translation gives CASSPDNYEQYF.

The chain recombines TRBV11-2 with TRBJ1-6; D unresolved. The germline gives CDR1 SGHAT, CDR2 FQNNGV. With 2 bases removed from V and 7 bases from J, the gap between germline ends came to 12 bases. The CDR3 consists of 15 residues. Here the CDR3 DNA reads TGTGCCAGCAGCTTAAACGGGGTCCCCAATTCACCCCTCCACTTT. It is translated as CASSLNGVPNSPLHF. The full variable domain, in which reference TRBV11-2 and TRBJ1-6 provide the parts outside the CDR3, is EAGVAQSPRYKIIEKRQSVAFWCNPISGHATLYWYQQILGQGPKLLIQFQNNGVVDDSQLPKDRFSAERLKGVDSTLKIQPAKLEDSAVYLCASSLNGVPNSPLHFGNGTRLTVT.

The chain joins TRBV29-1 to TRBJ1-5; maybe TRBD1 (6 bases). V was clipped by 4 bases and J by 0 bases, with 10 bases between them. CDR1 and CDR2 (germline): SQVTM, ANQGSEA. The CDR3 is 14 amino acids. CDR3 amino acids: CSVGGTHSNQPQHF. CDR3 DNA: TGCAGCGTTGGTGGGACACATAGCAATCAGCCCCAGCATTTT.

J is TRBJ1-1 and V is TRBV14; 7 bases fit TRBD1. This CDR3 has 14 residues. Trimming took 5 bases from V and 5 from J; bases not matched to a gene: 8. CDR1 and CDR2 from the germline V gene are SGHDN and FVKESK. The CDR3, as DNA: TGTGCCAGCAGCATACGACAGGGTAGGACTGAAGCTTTCTTT. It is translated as CASSIRQGRTEAFF.

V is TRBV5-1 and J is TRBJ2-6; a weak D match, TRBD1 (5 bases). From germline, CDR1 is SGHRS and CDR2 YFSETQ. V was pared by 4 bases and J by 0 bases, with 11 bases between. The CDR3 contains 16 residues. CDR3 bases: TGCGCCAGCAGCCTCACAGGTAGCTCTGGGGCCAACGTCCTGACTTTC. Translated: CASSLTGSSGANVLTF. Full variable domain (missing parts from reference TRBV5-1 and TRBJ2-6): KAGVTQTPRYLIKTRGQQVTLSCSPISGHRSVSWYQQTPGQGLQFLFEYFSETQRNKGNFPGRFSGRQFSNSRSEMNVSTLELGDSALYLCASSLTGSSGANVLTFGAGSRLTVL.

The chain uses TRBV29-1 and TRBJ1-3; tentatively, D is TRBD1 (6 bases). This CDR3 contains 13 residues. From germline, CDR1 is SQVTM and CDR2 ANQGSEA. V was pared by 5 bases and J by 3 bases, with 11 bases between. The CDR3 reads CSVSDRGGNTIYF. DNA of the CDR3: TGCAGCGTTTCGGACAGAGGTGGAAACACCATATATTTT.

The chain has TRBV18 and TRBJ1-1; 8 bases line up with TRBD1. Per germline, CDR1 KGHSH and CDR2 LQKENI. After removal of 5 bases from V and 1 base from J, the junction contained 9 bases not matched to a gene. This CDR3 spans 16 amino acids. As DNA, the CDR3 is TGTGCCAGCTCAAGAACACTACAGGGGGAGAACACTGAAGCTTTCTTT. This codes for CASSRTLQGENTEAFF.

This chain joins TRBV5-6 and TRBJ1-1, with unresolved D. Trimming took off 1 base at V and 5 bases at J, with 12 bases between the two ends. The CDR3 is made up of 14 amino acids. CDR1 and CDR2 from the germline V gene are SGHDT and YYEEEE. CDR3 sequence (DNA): TGTGCCAGCAGCTTGAATAGGAGGGCTACTGAAGCTTTCTTT. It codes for CASSLNRRATEAFF.

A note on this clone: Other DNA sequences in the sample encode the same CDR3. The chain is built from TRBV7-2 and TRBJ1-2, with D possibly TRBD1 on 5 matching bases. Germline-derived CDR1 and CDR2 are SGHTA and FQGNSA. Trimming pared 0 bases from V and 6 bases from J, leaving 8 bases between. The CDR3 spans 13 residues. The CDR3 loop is CASSLALQDGYTF. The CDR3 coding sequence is TGTGCCAGCAGCTTAGCGCTACAGGATGGCTACACCTTC.

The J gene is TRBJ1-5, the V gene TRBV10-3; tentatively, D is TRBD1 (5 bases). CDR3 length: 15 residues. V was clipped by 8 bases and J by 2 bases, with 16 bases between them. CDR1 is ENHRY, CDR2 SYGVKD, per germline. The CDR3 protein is CAIGLGQGGNQPQHF. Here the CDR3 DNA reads TGTGCCATCGGCCTCGGGCAGGGTGGCAATCAGCCCCAGCATTTT.

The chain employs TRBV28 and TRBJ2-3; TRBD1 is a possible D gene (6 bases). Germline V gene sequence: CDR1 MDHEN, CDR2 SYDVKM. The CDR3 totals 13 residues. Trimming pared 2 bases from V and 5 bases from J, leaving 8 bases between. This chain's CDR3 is CASSLQGQDTQYF. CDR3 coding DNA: TGTGCCAGCAGTTTACAGGGGCAAGATACGCAGTATTTT.

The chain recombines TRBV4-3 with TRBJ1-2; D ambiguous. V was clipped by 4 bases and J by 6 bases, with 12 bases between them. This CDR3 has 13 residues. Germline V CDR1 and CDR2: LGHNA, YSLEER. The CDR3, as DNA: TGCGCCAGCAGCCCTTGGAGCGGGAATGGCTACACCTTC. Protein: CASSPWSGNGYTF.

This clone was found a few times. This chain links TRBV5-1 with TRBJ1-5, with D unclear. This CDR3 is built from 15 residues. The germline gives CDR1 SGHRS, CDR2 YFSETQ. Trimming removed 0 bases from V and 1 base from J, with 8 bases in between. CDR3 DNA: TGCGCCAGCAGCTTGGACAACCCGAGCAATCAGCCCCAGCATTTT. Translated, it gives CASSLDNPSNQPQHF.